Here is one T cell receptor beta chain with its context. Its antigen is undetermined. CDR3 length: 14 residues. Between the trimmed V and J ends, which lost 4 bases and 4 bases, there was a span of 11 bases. These data are taken from a study of T-cell reconstitution after alpha-beta-depleted transplantation in children. Regarding the study as a whole: After one year, T-cell counts and TCRbeta diversity mostly came from new T cells. Surviving recipient cells, namely T cells and thymic progenitors, were the source of high day-60 TCRbeta diversity in some patients. Reportedly, roughly two months post-transplant, alpha-beta T cells arose from several hundred expanded graft clones.

Preparation of the TCRbeta library was carried out with unique molecular identifiers. MiXCR, run by TCRdb on the PCR reads, gives a single entry per CDR3 protein. Of just over 950,000 distinct CDR3 sequences in the sample, around 30% are singletons; the top ten hold roughly 27%. The specimen comprised PBMCs, mostly from graft donor cells, sampled 360 days after TCRalphabeta/CD19-depleted stem cell transplant. The chain is built from TRBV12-3 or TRBV12-4 and TRBJ2-1, with a possible D match to TRBD1 (6 bases). The origin of this receptor is a boy in the first two years of life who had a stem cell transplant for SCID, so the T cells may come from the graft donor. CDR3 loop: CASSWQGTYNEQFF. The DNA of the CDR3 is TGTGCCAGCAGTTGGCAGGGGACATACAATGAGCAGTTCTTC.